This T cell receptor (beta chain) came from a study of tumor-infiltrating lymphocytes in primary liver carcinoma. For the study at large: Sequenced samples came back with roughly 3.65 to 8 million productive TCRbeta reads, and the counts looked alike across tissue types.

cDNA specific to TCR beta was made from around 470 ng of total RNA, with a constant-region primer employed for priming. Researchers made the TCR beta libraries by running three nested multiplex PCR rounds with slightly modified ARM-PCR. Researchers ran the first two PCR rounds for roughly 10 cycles each with TRBV1-TRBV30 forward primers and a C-beta reverse primer. One entry per CDR3 protein results from TCRdb running MiXCR on the multiplex PCR reads. This sample has about 210,000 distinct CDR3 sequences, with about 65% found just once. Unsorted whole blood yielded the blood RNA, and germline DNA was also extracted. V was clipped by 9 bases and J by 3 bases; unmatched bases: 5. Looked up from germline, CDR1 is MDHEN and CDR2 is SYDVKM. This CDR3 region has 13 residues.

The receptor was derived from a woman in her fifties or sixties with primary liver carcinoma and hepatitis B virus infection. The chain links TRBV28 to TRBJ2-5, with 9 bases matching TRBD1. Sequenced material: peripheral blood. This CDR3 is CASRQGGKETQYF. The CDR3 coding sequence is TGTGCCAGTCGACAGGGGGGGAAAGAGACCCAGTACTTC.